What follows describes a single TCR beta chain. What it binds is not known. The data were obtained in a study of post-analysis software for immune sequencing data. V gave up 5 bases and J gave up 8 bases, with 21 bases separating them. CDR1 SGHTA and CDR2 FQGNSA come from the germline V gene. The CDR3 extends over 16 amino acids. Study observations and caveats: Compared with controls, patients had more of five or six TRBV segments, including TRBV5-6, TRBV5-1 and TRBV20-1. When the samples were clustered directly with F measure, those that had been prepared in the same batch showed strong co-clustering.

Prepared TCR beta cDNA libraries contained unique molecular identifiers. TCRdb analysed the PCR reads with MiXCR anew, one entry per CDR3 protein. This table has roughly 570,000 distinct CDR3 sequences, 30% to 40% appearing once. This clonotype was sampled from a girl between 2 and 17 years old with multiple sclerosis. The sequencing input was blood. This chain links TRBV7-2 with TRBJ1-4; tentative D call: TRBD1 (5 bases). CDR3 amino acids: CASSLTPRGFGEKLFF. For the CDR3, the DNA is TGTGCCAGCAGCCTGACCCCTCGGGGCTTTGGGGAAAAACTGTTTTTT.